The clone carrying this T cell receptor beta chain was detected many times. Its specificity is unknown. This sample was taken from a study of identical twins. The study's findings and limits: High-abundance cord blood beta clonotypes had fewer insertions; memory repertoires showed none.

Germline CDR1 is KGHDR and CDR2 is SFDVKD. V gave up 4 bases and J gave up 2 bases, with 10 bases separating them. CDR3 size: 14 residues. cDNA molecules carried unique molecular identifiers, and template switching added a universal primer site. TCRdb reanalysed the 5' RACE reads using MiXCR and keeps one entry per CDR3 protein. The sample lists approximately 690,000 distinct CDR3 sequences, 5.5% to 7.5% seen once, with around 1.7% in the top ten. The sequenced sample consisted of naive T cells sorted from blood. The chain employs TRBV24-1 and TRBJ1-2, with D perhaps matching TRBD1 (5 bases). The sequence came from a man in his late teens or twenties in good health. In DNA form, the CDR3 reads TGTGCCACCAGTGACCTCCAGGGAAACTATGGCTACACCTTC. Its translation: CATSDLQGNYGYTF.